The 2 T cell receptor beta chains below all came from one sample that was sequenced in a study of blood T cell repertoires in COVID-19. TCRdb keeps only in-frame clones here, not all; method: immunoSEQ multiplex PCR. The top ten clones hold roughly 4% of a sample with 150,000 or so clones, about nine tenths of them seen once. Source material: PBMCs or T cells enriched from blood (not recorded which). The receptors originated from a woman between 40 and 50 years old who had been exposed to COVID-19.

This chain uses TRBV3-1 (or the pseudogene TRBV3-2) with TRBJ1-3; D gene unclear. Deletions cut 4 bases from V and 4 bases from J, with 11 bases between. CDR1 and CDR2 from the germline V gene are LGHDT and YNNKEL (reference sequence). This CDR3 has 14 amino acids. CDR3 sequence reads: CASSPSVVGNTIYF. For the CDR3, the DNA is TGTGCCAGCAGCCCATCGGTAGTGGGAAACACCATATATTTT.

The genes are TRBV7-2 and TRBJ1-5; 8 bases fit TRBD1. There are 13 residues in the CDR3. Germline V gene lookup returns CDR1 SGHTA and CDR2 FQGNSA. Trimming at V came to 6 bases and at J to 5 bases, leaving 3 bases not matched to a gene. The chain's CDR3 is CASRQGDDQPQHF. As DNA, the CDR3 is TGTGCCAGCAGACAGGGGGACGATCAGCCCCAGCATTTT.